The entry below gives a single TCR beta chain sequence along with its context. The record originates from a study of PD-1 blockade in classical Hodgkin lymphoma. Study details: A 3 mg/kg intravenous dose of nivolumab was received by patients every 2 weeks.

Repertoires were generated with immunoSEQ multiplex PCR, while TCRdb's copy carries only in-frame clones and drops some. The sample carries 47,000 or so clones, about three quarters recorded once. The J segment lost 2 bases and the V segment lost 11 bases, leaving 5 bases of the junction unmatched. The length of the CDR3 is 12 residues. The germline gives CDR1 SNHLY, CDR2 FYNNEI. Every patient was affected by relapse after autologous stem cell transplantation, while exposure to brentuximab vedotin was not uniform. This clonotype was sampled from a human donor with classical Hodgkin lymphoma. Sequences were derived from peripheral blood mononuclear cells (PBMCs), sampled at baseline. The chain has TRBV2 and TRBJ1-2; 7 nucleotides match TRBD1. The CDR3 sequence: CALGDRNYGYTF. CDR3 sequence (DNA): TGTGCCCTGGGGGACAGAAACTATGGCTACACCTTC.